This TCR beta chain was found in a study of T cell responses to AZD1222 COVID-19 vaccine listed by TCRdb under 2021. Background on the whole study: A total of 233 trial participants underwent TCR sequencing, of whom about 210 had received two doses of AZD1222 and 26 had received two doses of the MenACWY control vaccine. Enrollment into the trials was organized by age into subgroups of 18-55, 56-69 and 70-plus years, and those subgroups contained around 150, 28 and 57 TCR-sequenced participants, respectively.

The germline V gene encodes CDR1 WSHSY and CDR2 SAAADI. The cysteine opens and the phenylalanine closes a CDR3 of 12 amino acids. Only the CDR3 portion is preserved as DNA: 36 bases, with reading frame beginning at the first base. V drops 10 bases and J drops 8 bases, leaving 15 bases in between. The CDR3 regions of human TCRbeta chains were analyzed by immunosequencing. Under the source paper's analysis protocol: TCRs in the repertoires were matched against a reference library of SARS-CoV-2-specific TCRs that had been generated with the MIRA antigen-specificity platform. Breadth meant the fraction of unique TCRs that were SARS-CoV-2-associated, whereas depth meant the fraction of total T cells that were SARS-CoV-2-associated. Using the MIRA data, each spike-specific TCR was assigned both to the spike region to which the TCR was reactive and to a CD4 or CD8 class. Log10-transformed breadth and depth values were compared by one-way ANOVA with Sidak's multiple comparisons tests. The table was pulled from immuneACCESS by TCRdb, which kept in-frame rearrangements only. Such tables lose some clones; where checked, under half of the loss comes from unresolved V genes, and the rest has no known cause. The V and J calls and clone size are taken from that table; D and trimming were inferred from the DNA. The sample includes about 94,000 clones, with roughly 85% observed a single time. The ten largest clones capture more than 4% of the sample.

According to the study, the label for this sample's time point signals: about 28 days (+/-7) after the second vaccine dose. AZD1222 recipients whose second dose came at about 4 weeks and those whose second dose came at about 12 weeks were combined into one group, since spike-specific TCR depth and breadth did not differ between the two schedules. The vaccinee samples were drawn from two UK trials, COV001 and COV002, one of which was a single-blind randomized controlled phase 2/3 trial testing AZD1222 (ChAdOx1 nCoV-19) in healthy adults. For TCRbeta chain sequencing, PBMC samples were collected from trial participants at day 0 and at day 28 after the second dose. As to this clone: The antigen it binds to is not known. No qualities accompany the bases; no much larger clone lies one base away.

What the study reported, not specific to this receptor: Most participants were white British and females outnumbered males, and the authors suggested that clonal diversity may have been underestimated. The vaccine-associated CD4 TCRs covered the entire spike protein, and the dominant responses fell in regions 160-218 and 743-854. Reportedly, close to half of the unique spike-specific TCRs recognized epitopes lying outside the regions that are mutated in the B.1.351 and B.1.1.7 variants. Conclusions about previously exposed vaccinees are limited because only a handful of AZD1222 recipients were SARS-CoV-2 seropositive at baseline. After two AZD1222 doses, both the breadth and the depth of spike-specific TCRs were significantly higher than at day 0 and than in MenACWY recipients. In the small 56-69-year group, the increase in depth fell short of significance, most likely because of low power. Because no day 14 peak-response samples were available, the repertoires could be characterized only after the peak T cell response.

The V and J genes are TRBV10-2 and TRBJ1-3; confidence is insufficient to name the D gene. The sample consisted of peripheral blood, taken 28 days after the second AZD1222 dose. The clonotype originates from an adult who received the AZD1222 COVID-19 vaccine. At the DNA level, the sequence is TGCGCCACCGGACGGAGACGGGACACCATATATTTT. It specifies CATGRRRDTIYF.